Listed below are T cell receptor beta chains from one sample, sequenced in a study of T cells in localized non-small cell lung cancer. Method: immunoSEQ multiplex PCR; TCRdb's copy keeps in-frame clones and lacks some. The sample yields around 130,000 clones, about 90% seen once. Sequencing was performed on peripheral blood, taken before any cancer treatment. These receptors originate from an older female donor with stage I lung adenocarcinoma. Each CDR3 is given without its conserved first and last residue. The order of the fields is V gene, CDR3 protein.

v_gene: TRBV2; CDR3aa: ASTLIWGEKLF
v_gene: TRBV10-1; CDR3aa: ASSESVGDTEAF
v_gene: TRBV11-2; CDR3aa: ASSLDSSGGFSYEQY
v_gene: TRBV4-1; CDR3aa: ASSQAPGTRYNEQF
v_gene: TRBV19; CDR3aa: ASRQGSYGYT
v_gene: TRBV28; CDR3aa: ASSLSLAGGVDTQY
v_gene: TRBV5-4; CDR3aa: ASSRGGQINQPQH
v_gene: TRBV7-9; CDR3aa: ASSPFSNEQF
v_gene: TRBV4-2; CDR3aa: ASSQEQASGANVLT
v_gene: TRBV7-3; CDR3aa: ASSLRGQGAYNEQF
v_gene: TRBV30; CDR3aa: AWAPIGSGRALRNYEQY
v_gene: TRBV7-2; CDR3aa: ASSLARGSINTIY
v_gene: TRBV2; CDR3aa: ASSVGSGMEEQY
v_gene: TRBV6-1; CDR3aa: ATLATYTEAF
v_gene: TRBV28; CDR3aa: ATPGRGPSNEQY
v_gene: TRBV9; CDR3aa: ASSVGAGMQPQH
v_gene: TRBV10-3; CDR3aa: AISGKLALDWEGYT
v_gene: TRBV20-1; CDR3aa: SRNRRGYI
v_gene: TRBV5-5; CDR3aa: ASSLLAGVGEQY
v_gene: TRBV5-6; CDR3aa: ASSLGGGAPYEQY
v_gene: TRBV28; CDR3aa: ASSLRGGAEAF
v_gene: TRBV28; CDR3aa: ASWGTAGGYT
v_gene: TRBV29-1; CDR3aa: SGGQVAFNEQF
v_gene: TRBV4-1; CDR3aa: ASRNTSGANVLT
v_gene: TRBV6-1; CDR3aa: ASSENGLAGGPYEQY
v_gene: TRBV7-6; CDR3aa: ASSLGSRGRTDTQY
v_gene: TRBV6-5; CDR3aa: ASSYRSGTGYNEQF
v_gene: TRBV7-7; CDR3aa: ASSQGDTGELF